The clone carrying this T cell receptor (beta chain) was seen a single time. What it binds is not known. The PCR employed 60 Vbeta primers together with 13 Jbeta primers. Method: immunoSEQ multiplex PCR; TCRdb's copy keeps in-frame clones and lacks some. The sample records about 130,000 clones, more than 65% being singletons. Donors were ostensibly healthy at sampling, although undocumented immune exposures were probable. These data are taken from a study of cytomegalovirus exposure and HLA in healthy donors. Study-wide results and caveats: Productive status was seen about 87% or about 30% of the time for most TCR beta V segments in an earlier analysis. Only CMV serostatus was available as immune exposure information.

Sequencing used PBMCs. The source of this sequence is a woman younger than 35 in good health and CMV-seropositive.

The CDR3, as DNA: TGTGCCAGCAGTTGGGAGAGAGGGGAGCTGTTTTTT. Translation: CASSWERGELFF. The chain uses TRBV27 and TRBJ2-2; D might be TRBD2 (5 bases). Trimming pared 4 bases from V and 8 bases from J, leaving 8 bases between. Germline assignment: CDR1 MNHEY and CDR2 SMNVEV (reference sequence). The CDR3 runs to 12 residues.